The rows below give T cell receptor beta chains drawn from one sample of a study of blood T cell repertoires in COVID-19. The data were produced by immunoSEQ multiplex PCR, yet TCRdb's version contains in-frame clones alone and is incomplete. Seen here are about 170,000 clones, approximately 82% observed once, and the top ten hold 15% to 20%. Sequencing was performed on peripheral blood. These receptors were taken from a woman aged 65 to 85 who had recovered from COVID-19. Both conserved end residues are part of each CDR3. A D gene is named only where the DNA matches it firmly. Size is stated for part of the rows, as once, few or many counts, or as a class when the clone is expanded.

clone size,V gene,D gene,J gene,CDR3 protein,CDR3 DNA
.,TRBV25-1,.,TRBJ1-2,CASSVGGTNYGYTF,TGTGCCAGCAGTGTGGGGGGAACTAACTATGGCTACACCTTC
.,TRBV6-6,.,TRBJ2-7,CASSLRAPGEQYF,TGTGCCAGCAGCCTAAGAGCCCCGGGGGAGCAGTACTTC
.,TRBV7-9,TRBD1,TRBJ1-2,CASSLTRSGGDGYTF,TGTGCCAGCAGCTTGACCCGGTCAGGGGGCGATGGCTACACCTTC
.,TRBV5-1,.,TRBJ1-2,CASSPPGGTNYGYTF,TGCGCCAGCAGCCCACCCGGGGGGACTAACTATGGCTACACCTTC
many,TRBV3-1/TRBV3-2,.,TRBJ1-3,CASSQVPTSSGNTIYF,TGTGCCAGCAGCCAAGTCCCGACTAGCTCTGGAAACACCATATATTTT
few,TRBV4-2,TRBD1,TRBJ1-6,CASRGTGDSPLHF,TGTGCCAGCAGGGGAACAGGGGATTCACCCCTCCACTTT
.,TRBV3-1/TRBV3-2,.,TRBJ1-1,CASSQAGVGGTEAFF,TGTGCCAGCAGCCAAGCGGGGGTCGGAGGGACTGAAGCTTTCTTT
.,TRBV10-3,TRBD2,TRBJ2-3,CAIRGGTDTQYF,TGTGCCATCAGGGGGGGGACAGATACGCAGTATTTT
.,TRBV9,TRBD1,TRBJ1-2,CASSPRTGTNYGYTF,TGTGCCAGCAGCCCAAGGACAGGGACTAACTATGGCTACACCTTC
few,TRBV4-2,.,TRBJ2-6,CASSPILDGLYVLTF,TGTGCCAGCAGCCCCATTCTAGATGGGTTGTACGTCCTGACTTTC
.,TRBV5-1,.,TRBJ2-5,CASSSGDHWGTQYF,TGCGCCAGCAGCTCGGGGGACCATTGGGGGACCCAGTACTTC
.,TRBV5-5,.,TRBJ2-7,CASSSSSRDYEQYF,TGTGCCAGCAGCTCATCCTCACGGGACTACGAGCAGTACTTC
.,TRBV18,.,TRBJ2-3,CASSPPGSSTDTQYF,TGTGCCAGCTCACCACCGGGCTCCAGCACAGATACGCAGTATTTT
.,TRBV5-1,TRBD2,TRBJ2-7,CASSLELAGGLEQYF,TGCGCCAGCAGCTTGGAACTAGCGGGAGGGCTCGAGCAGTACTTC
.,TRBV19,.,TRBJ2-5,CASSRGTAEGRETQYF,TGTGCCAGTAGTAGAGGGACAGCGGAGGGGCGCGAGACCCAGTACTTC
few,TRBV9,.,TRBJ2-1,CASSPRAGEQFF,TGTGCCAGCAGCCCCCGCGCCGGTGAGCAGTTCTTC
.,TRBV6-6,TRBD1,TRBJ1-1,CASTRDRGETEAFF,TGTGCCAGCACCAGGGACAGGGGAGAGACTGAAGCTTTCTTT
.,TRBV7-9,TRBD1,TRBJ2-5,CASSTLSAWDSGRKETQYF,TGTGCCAGCAGCACCCTATCGGCCTGGGACAGCGGCCGGAAAGAGACCCAGTACTTC
.,TRBV10-3,.,TRBJ1-1,CAINRGMNTEAFF,TGTGCCATCAATCGGGGAATGAACACTGAAGCTTTCTTT
.,TRBV9,TRBD2,TRBJ2-1,CASRPGLAGGGSYNEQFF,TGTGCCAGCAGGCCTGGACTAGCGGGAGGTGGGTCCTACAATGAGCAGTTCTTC
.,TRBV2,TRBD1,TRBJ1-2,CASRDNRGRGIYGYTF,TGTGCCAGCAGGGACAACAGGGGGCGGGGGATTTATGGCTACACCTTC
few,TRBV9,.,TRBJ1-1,CASSYSHSTSEAFF,TGTGCCAGCAGCTATAGTCACAGTACCTCTGAAGCTTTCTTT
.,TRBV7-3,TRBD2,TRBJ2-5,CASSSSGGHQETQYF,TGTGCCAGCAGTTCCAGCGGGGGCCATCAAGAGACCCAGTACTTC
once,TRBV30,TRBD2,TRBJ2-5,CAWSGTSGSRETQYF,TGTGCCTGGAGTGGTACTAGCGGGAGCAGGGAGACCCAGTACTTC
.,TRBV6-4,TRBD2,TRBJ2-2,CASSVAGGGTGELFF,TGTGCCAGCAGTGTGGCGGGAGGAGGGACCGGGGAGCTGTTTTTT
.,TRBV7-9,.,TRBJ1-3,CASSLVLSSGNTIYF,TGTGCCAGCAGCTTGGTGCTGAGCTCTGGAAACACCATATATTTT
.,TRBV5-1,TRBD2,TRBJ2-5,CASLLAGVGGETQYF,TGCGCCAGCTTACTAGCGGGAGTAGGAGGCGAGACCCAGTACTTC
few,TRBV6-5,.,TRBJ1-2,CATHRKGLFYGYTF,TGTGCCACCCACCGAAAGGGGCTTTTCTATGGCTACACCTTC
.,TRBV7-2,TRBD2,TRBJ2-3,CASSLALGLADPTGTQYF,TGTGCCAGCAGCTTAGCGCTTGGACTAGCGGACCCCACGGGTACGCAGTATTTT
.,TRBV5-5,.,TRBJ1-4,CASSFGQGGEKLFF,TGTGCCAGCAGCTTCGGGCAGGGTGGTGAAAAACTGTTTTTT
.,TRBV2,.,TRBJ1-3,CASSEAGPHSGNTIYF,TGTGCCAGCAGTGAAGCGGGCCCTCACTCTGGAAACACCATATATTTT
.,TRBV14,TRBD2,TRBJ2-1,CASSPGGSRWYNEQFF,TGTGCCAGCAGCCCGGGGGGTAGTAGGTGGTACAATGAGCAGTTCTTC
.,TRBV2,.,TRBJ2-3,CASSEGGGTDTQYF,TGTGCCAGCAGTGAGGGAGGGGGGACAGATACGCAGTATTTT
few,TRBV3-1/TRBV3-2,TRBD2,TRBJ2-7,CASSRLAGGQSSYEQYF,TGTGCCAGCAGCCGACTAGCGGGAGGTCAAAGCTCCTACGAGCAGTACTTC
.,TRBV28,.,TRBJ2-1,CASSPTFYSEQFF,TGTGCCAGCAGTCCTACCTTCTACAGTGAGCAGTTCTTC
few,TRBV9,.,TRBJ1-1,CASSVGPNTEAFF,TGTGCCAGCAGCGTGGGGCCGAACACTGAAGCTTTCTTT
.,TRBV5-1,TRBD2,TRBJ2-7,CASSFWPPGRESSYEQYF,TGCGCCAGCAGCTTCTGGCCGCCTGGGCGGGAGAGCTCCTACGAGCAGTACTTC
.,TRBV30,.,TRBJ1-6,CASTISSYNSPLHF,TGTGCCTCCACCATCAGCTCCTATAATTCACCCCTCCACTTT
once,TRBV19,TRBD2,TRBJ2-3,CASSMRRTSASTDTQYF,TGTGCCAGTAGTATGCGTCGGACTAGCGCTTCCACAGATACGCAGTATTTT
.,TRBV5-1,TRBD2,TRBJ2-5,CASSQLADQETQYF,TGCGCCAGCAGCCAACTAGCGGACCAAGAGACCCAGTACTTC
.,TRBV5-1,TRBD1,TRBJ2-2,CASSPKQGFPGELFF,TGCGCCAGCAGCCCCAAACAGGGGTTTCCCGGGGAGCTGTTTTTT
.,TRBV10-3,TRBD1,TRBJ1-1,CATLAGQTNTEAFF,TGTGCCACCCTTGCGGGACAGACGAACACTGAAGCTTTCTTT
.,TRBV29-1,.,TRBJ2-7,CSVGRNRVAKGEQYF,TGCAGCGTTGGCCGGAACAGGGTAGCGAAGGGGGAGCAGTACTTC
many,TRBV6-6,.,TRBJ1-3,CASSRPGTSGNTIYF,TGTGCCAGCAGTCGTCCCGGGACATCTGGAAACACCATATATTTT
.,TRBV7-2,.,TRBJ1-4,CASSWRGATNEKLFF,TGTGCCAGCAGCTGGCGGGGGGCAACTAATGAAAAACTGTTTTTT
.,TRBV7-2,TRBD1,TRBJ2-7,CASSRDRVYDEQYF,TGTGCCAGCAGCCGGGACAGGGTCTATGACGAGCAGTACTTC
once,TRBV9,.,TRBJ2-3,CASSGADLAGRDTQYF,TGTGCCAGCAGCGGGGCAGACCTAGCCGGCAGAGATACGCAGTATTTT
.,TRBV30,.,TRBJ1-5,CAWSSGQPNQPQHF,TGTGCCTGGAGTTCCGGACAGCCCAATCAGCCCCAGCATTTT
.,TRBV5-4,.,TRBJ2-5,CASGQGQETQYF,TGTGCCAGCGGGCAGGGACAAGAGACCCAGTACTTC
.,TRBV7-9,.,TRBJ1-2,CASSQAGRGGYTF,TGTGCCAGCAGCCAGGCCGGCAGGGGCGGCTACACCTTC
few,TRBV15,.,TRBJ2-6,CATSREGGGANVLTF,TGTGCCACCAGCAGAGAGGGGGGTGGGGCCAACGTCCTGACTTTC
.,TRBV11-3,.,TRBJ2-3,CASSLDRRGHTQYF,TGTGCCAGCAGCTTAGATCGGCGGGGACATACGCAGTATTTT
.,TRBV6-5,TRBD1,TRBJ2-3,CASQGGGSTDTQYF,TGTGCCAGCCAAGGGGGCGGGAGCACAGATACGCAGTATTTT
.,TRBV3-1/TRBV3-2,.,TRBJ1-2,CASSQGRGNYGYTF,TGTGCCAGCAGCCAAGGACGGGGGAACTATGGCTACACCTTC
few,TRBV6-6,TRBD1,TRBJ1-6,CASARGRNSPLHF,TGTGCCAGCGCCAGGGGGCGGAATTCACCCCTCCACTTT
.,TRBV5-1,.,TRBJ2-5,CASSPPPQETQYF,TGCGCCAGCAGCCCCCCTCCCCAAGAGACCCAGTACTTC
.,TRBV28,TRBD2,TRBJ2-7,CASSPAGVAGSRGQYF,TGTGCCAGCAGCCCCGCGGGGGTAGCGGGTTCGCGGGGGCAGTACTTC
.,TRBV9,.,TRBJ1-5,CASSVEAGNQPQHF,TGTGCCAGCAGCGTAGAGGCGGGCAATCAGCCCCAGCATTTT
.,TRBV7-9,.,TRBJ2-1,CASSLVWAGRYNEQFF,TGTGCCAGCAGCTTAGTCTGGGCGGGCCGCTACAATGAGCAGTTCTTC
.,TRBV29-1,TRBD1,TRBJ1-4,CSVEEGTGFEKLFF,TGCAGCGTGGAGGAGGGGACAGGGTTTGAAAAACTGTTTTTT